This T cell receptor (beta chain) was sequenced for a study of blood T cell repertoires in COVID-19. The overall study: Whether acute or convalescent, the COVID-19 samples came from the United States, Italy and Spain. T cells, B-cell-depleted T cells, or PBMCs provided the cDNA or gDNA that served as material.

In the original workflow: Counts of nucleated cells, estimated from reference gene primer amplification, were obtained. This table comes from immunoSEQ multiplex PCR, and its TCRdb copy is limited to in-frame clones, with some not included. For V, J and clone size, that table is used; D and trimming come from the DNA. The sample yields 120,000 to 150,000 clones, roughly 85% seen once. Germline CDR1 reads MNHEY; CDR2 reads SMNVEV (reference sequence). The CDR3 runs to 15 residues. V dropped 4 bases and J dropped 1 base, with 13 bases sitting between them. The source of this sequence is a human donor with acute or convalescent COVID-19. The donor label of this sample is uncertain. This chain uses TRBV27 with TRBJ2-5; D is unclear. Sequencing used peripheral blood. As DNA, the CDR3 is TGTGCCAGCAGTTCCCGGCCGCCGGGCCAAGAGACCCAGTACTTC. Translated, it gives CASSSRPPGQETQYF.